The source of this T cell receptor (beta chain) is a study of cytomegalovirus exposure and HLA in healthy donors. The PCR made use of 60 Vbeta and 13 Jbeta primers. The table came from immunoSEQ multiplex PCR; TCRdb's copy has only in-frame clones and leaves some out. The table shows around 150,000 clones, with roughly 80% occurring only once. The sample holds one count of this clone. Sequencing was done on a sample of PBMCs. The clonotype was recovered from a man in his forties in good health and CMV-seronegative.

This CDR3 reads CASTRDWRATNEKLFF. The CDR3 nucleotides read TGTGCCAGCACCAGGGACTGGAGGGCAACTAATGAAAAACTGTTTTTT. This chain uses TRBV11-2 with TRBJ1-4; possibly TRBD1 for D (5 bases). The CDR3 runs to 16 residues. V was shortened by 7 bases and J by 0 bases, with 15 bases between the two germline ends. Per germline, CDR1 SGHAT and CDR2 FQNNGV.